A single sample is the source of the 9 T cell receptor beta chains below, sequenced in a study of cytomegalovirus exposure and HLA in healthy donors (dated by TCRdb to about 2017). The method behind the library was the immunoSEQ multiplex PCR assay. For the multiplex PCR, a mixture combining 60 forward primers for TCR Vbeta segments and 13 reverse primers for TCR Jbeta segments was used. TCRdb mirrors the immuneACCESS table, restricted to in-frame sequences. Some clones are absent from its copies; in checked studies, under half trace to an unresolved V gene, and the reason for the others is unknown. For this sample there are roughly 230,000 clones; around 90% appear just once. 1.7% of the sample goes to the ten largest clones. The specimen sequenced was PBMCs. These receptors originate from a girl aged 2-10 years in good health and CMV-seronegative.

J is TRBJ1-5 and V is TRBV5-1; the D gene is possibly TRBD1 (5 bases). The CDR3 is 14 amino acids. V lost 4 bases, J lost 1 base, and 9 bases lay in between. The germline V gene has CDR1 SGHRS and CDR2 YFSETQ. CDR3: CASSPDSSNQPQHF. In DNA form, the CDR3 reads TGCGCCAGCAGCCCAGACAGCAGCAATCAGCCCCAGCATTTT.

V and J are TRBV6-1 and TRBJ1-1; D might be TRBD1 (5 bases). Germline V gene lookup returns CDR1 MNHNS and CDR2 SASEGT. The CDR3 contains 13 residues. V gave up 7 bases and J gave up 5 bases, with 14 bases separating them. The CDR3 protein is CASTIPGLTEAFF. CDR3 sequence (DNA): TGTGCCAGCACCATCCCAGGGTTAACTGAAGCTTTCTTT.

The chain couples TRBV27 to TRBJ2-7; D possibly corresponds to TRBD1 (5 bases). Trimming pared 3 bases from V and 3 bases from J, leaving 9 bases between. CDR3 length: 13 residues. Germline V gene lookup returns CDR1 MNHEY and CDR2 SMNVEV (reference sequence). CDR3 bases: TGTGCCAGCAGTTTCCCAGACAGCTACGAGCAGTACTTC. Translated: CASSFPDSYEQYF.

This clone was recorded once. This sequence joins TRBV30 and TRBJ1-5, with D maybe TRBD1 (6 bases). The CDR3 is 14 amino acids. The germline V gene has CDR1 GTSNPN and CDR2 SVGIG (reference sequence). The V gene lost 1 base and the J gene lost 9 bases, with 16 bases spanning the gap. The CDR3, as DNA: TGTGCCTGGAGTGATGGACAGACCGTTTGGCCCCAGCATTTT. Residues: CAWSDGQTVWPQHF.

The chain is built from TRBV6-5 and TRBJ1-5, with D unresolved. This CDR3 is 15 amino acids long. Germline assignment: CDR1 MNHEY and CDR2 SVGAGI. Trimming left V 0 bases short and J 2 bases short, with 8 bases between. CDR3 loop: CASSYSSGGNQPQHF. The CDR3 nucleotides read TGTGCCAGCAGTTACTCTTCCGGGGGCAATCAGCCCCAGCATTTT.

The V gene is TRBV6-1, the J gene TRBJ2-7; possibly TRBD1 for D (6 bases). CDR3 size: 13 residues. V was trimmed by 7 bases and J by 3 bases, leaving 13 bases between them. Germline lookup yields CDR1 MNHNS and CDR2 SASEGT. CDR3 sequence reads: CASIRGGGYEQYF. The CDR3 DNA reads TGTGCCAGCATCAGGGGTGGAGGCTACGAGCAGTACTTC.

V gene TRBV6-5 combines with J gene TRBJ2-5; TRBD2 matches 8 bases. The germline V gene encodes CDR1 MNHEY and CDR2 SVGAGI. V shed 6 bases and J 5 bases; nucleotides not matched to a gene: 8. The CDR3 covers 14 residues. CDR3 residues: CASSPTGGRETQYF. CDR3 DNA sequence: TGTGCCAGCAGCCCGACCGGCGGGAGGGAGACCCAGTACTTC.

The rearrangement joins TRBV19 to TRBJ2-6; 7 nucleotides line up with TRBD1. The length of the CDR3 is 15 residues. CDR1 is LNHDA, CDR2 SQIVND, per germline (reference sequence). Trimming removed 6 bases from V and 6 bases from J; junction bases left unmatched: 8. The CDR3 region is CASRAWTGKANVLTF. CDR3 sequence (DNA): TGTGCCAGTAGGGCATGGACAGGAAAGGCCAACGTCCTGACTTTC.

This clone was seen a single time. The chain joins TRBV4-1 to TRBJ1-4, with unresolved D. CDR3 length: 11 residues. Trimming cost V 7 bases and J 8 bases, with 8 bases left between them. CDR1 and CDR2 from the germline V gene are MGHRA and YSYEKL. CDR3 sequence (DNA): TGCGCCAGCACCGAGGGCGAAAAACTGTTTTTT. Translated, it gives CASTEGEKLFF.